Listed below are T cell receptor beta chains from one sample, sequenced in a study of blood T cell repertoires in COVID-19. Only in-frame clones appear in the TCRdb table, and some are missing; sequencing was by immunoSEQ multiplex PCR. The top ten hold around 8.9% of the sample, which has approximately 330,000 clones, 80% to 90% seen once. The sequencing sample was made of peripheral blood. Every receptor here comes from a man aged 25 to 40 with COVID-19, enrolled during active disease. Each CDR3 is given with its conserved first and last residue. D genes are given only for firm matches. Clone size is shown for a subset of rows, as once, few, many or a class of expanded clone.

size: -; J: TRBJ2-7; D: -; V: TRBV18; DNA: TGTGCCAGCTCACCACCAGCAGGGGTTCTGGGCGAGCAGTACTTC; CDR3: CASSPPAGVLGEQYF
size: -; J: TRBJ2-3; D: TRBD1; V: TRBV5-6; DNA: TGTGCCAGCAGCCAAATAAGGGGGCTAGGAGATACGCAGTATTTT; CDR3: CASSQIRGLGDTQYF
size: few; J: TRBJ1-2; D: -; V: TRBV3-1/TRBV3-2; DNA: TGTGCCAGCAGTGACAACGGTCCGGTCTATGGCTACACCTTC; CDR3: CASSDNGPVYGYTF
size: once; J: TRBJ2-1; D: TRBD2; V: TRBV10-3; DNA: TGTGCCACGCGGCAGCGGGAGGAAAATGAGCAGTTCTTC; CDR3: CATRQREENEQFF
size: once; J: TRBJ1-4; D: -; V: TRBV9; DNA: TGTGCCAGCAGCGTGGGCAGTGCAACTAATGAAAAACTGTTTTTT; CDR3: CASSVGSATNEKLFF
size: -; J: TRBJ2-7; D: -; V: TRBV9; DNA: TGTGCCAGCAGCGTAGTAGACATCAGCGAGCAGTACTTC; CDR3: CASSVVDISEQYF
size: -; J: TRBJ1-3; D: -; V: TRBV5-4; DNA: TGTGCCAGCAGCTTTAGCCCAGGGAAGGGAAACACCATATATTTT; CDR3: CASSFSPGKGNTIYF
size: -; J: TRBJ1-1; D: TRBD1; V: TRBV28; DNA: TGTGCCATCAGCCGGGACAGACGGAACACTGAAGCTTTCTTT; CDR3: CAISRDRRNTEAFF
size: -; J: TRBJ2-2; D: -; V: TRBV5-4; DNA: TGTGCCAGCAGCTTGTACCCGGGAGTAAACACCGGGGAGCTGTTTTTT; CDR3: CASSLYPGVNTGELFF
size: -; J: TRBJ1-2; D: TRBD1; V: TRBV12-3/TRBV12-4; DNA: TGTGCCGCAAAGGACAGGGAAAAGTATGGCTACACCTTC; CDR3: CAAKDREKYGYTF
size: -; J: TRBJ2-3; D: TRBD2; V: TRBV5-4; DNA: TGTGCCAGCAGCTTGGTGCGGGGCGGGAGAGATACGCAGTATTTT; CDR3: CASSLVRGGRDTQYF
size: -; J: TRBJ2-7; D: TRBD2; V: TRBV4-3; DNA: TGCGCCAGCAGCCAAGATGGCGGGAGGAACCACGAGCAGTACTTC; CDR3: CASSQDGGRNHEQYF
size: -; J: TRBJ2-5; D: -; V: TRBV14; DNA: TGTGCCAGCAGCCAACTAGGGAGTTCCGAGGAGACCCAGTACTTC; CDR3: CASSQLGSSEETQYF
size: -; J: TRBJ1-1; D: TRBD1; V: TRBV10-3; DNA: TGTGCCATCAGTGAGACTGTAGGACAGGTCGTGGAGAACACTGAAGCTTTCTTT; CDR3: CAISETVGQVVENTEAFF
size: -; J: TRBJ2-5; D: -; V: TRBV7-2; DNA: TGTGCCAGCAGCTTACGAGAAGAGACCCAGTACTTC; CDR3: CASSLREETQYF
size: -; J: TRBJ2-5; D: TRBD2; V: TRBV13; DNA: TGTGCCAGCAGAGCATCAGCGGGGGACCAAGAGACCCAGTACTTC; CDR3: CASRASAGDQETQYF
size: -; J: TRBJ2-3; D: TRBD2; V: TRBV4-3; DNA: TGCGCCAGCAGCCAGAGCCTCGCCGGGACTAGTGCGAGAGATACGCAGTATTTT; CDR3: CASSQSLAGTSARDTQYF
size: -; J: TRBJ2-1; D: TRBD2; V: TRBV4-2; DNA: TGTGCCAGCAGCCAAGAATTGACTAGCGGGACGAGGAATGAGCAGTTCTTC; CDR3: CASSQELTSGTRNEQFF
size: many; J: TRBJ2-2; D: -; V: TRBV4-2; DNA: TGTGCCAGCAGCCAAGAGGGCGAACCGTCCCAGGAGCTGTTTTTT; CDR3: CASSQEGEPSQELFF
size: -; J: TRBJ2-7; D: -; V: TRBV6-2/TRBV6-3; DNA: TGTGCCAGCAGCGCACATATAGGACAGTACTACGAGCAGTACTTC; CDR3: CASSAHIGQYYEQYF